This passage covers 32 T cell receptor beta chains from one sample sequenced in a study of blood T cell repertoires in COVID-19. TCRdb's table, derived via immunoSEQ multiplex PCR, lists solely in-frame clones and lacks some. The sample contains approximately 180,000 clones, 70% to 90% of which appear only once. Sequencing was done on a sample of peripheral blood. All receptors derive from a human donor with active or convalescent COVID-19. The donor label of this sample is uncertain.

The chain is built from TRBV6-5 and TRBJ1-6; D perhaps matches TRBD1 (5 bases). Trimming pared 6 bases from V and 9 bases from J, leaving 15 bases between. The CDR3 has 14 residues. CDR1 MNHEY and CDR2 SVGAGI come from the germline V gene. CDR3 sequence reads: CASRGTNVGSPLHF. In nucleotides, the CDR3 is TGTGCCAGCAGGGGGACTAATGTGGGTTCACCCCTCCACTTT.

The chain links TRBV30 to TRBJ2-7; 13 bases match TRBD2. The V gene end was trimmed by 6 bases and the J gene end by 7 bases; junction bases not matched to a gene: 12. The germline gives CDR1 GTSNPN, CDR2 SVGIG (reference sequence). The CDR3 is 15 residues long. In DNA form, the CDR3 reads TGTGCCTGTTCAATCGGGACTAGCGGGACGGGGGAGCAGTACTTC. Translation gives CACSIGTSGTGEQYF.

The rearrangement uses TRBV4-3 and TRBJ2-7; 8 nucleotides align to TRBD1. This CDR3 contains 14 residues. The germline gives CDR1 LGHNA, CDR2 YSLEER. The J segment lost 4 bases and the V segment lost 4 bases, leaving 6 bases of the junction unmatched. The DNA for the CDR3 is TGCGCCAGCAGCCTCAGGACAGGGAGGTACGAGCAGTACTTC. Its translation is CASSLRTGRYEQYF.

The chain links TRBV6-1 to TRBJ1-2, with D unclear. The germline CDR1 and CDR2 sequences are MNHNS and SASEGT. This CDR3 comprises 13 residues. Trimming stripped 3 bases from V and 4 bases from J, with 9 bases between. This CDR3 reads CASSEEGTYGYTF. Written as DNA, the CDR3 is TGTGCCAGCAGTGAGGAGGGAACCTATGGCTACACCTTC.

The chain recombines TRBV3-1 (or the pseudogene TRBV3-2) with TRBJ1-5; tentative D call: TRBD1 (5 bases). The length of the CDR3 is 16 residues. Trimming pared 4 bases from V and 4 bases from J, leaving 17 bases between. CDR1 and CDR2 (germline): LGHDT, YNNKEL (reference sequence). CDR3 nucleotides: TGTGCCAGCAGCCGCAATCTCGCGGGGGGGAATCAGCCCCAGCATTTT. Amino acids: CASSRNLAGGNQPQHF.

J is TRBJ1-2 and V is TRBV14; 9 bases are shared with TRBD1. This CDR3 is 13 amino acids long. Germline lookup yields CDR1 SGHDN and CDR2 FVKESK. The trim removed 4 bases at V and 4 bases at J, leaving 1 base unmatched. The CDR3 here is CASSPQGAYGYTF. CDR3 bases: TGTGCCAGCAGCCCACAGGGGGCCTATGGCTACACCTTC.

This chain connects TRBV3-1 (or the pseudogene TRBV3-2) to TRBJ2-1; 10 bases match TRBD2. Germline V lookup: CDR1 LGHDT, CDR2 YNNKEL (reference sequence). The CDR3 contains 18 residues. The V gene end was trimmed by 2 bases and the J gene end by 2 bases; junction bases not matched to a gene: 9. This chain's CDR3 is CASSQRASGGRAYNEQFF. CDR3 DNA: TGTGCCAGCAGCCAACGGGCTAGCGGGGGACGTGCCTACAATGAGCAGTTCTTC.

This chain links TRBV4-3 with TRBJ2-1; no clear D. The CDR3 loop spans 16 amino acids. Germline V gene data show CDR1 as LGHNA and CDR2 as YSLEER. Trimming removed 0 bases from V and 0 bases from J, with 9 bases in between. The CDR3 sequence is CASSQDAGSSYNEQFF. In DNA form, the CDR3 reads TGCGCCAGCAGCCAAGATGCCGGTAGCTCCTACAATGAGCAGTTCTTC.

The gene calls are TRBV7-8 and TRBJ1-2; unclear D gene. This CDR3 comprises 16 residues. Germline CDR1 is SGHVS and CDR2 is FQNEAQ. Between the trimmed V and J ends, which lost 1 base and 0 bases, there was a span of 12 bases. The DNA for the CDR3 is TGTGCCAGCAGCTTAGAGGATAGGAGAGCTAACTATGGCTACACCTTC. Protein product: CASSLEDRRANYGYTF.

The chain has TRBV7-9 and TRBJ2-1; D might be TRBD2 (5 bases). Trimming cost V 0 bases and J 5 bases, with 11 bases left between them. Germline V lookup: CDR1 SEHNR, CDR2 FQNEAQ (reference sequence). The CDR3 has 15 amino acids. The CDR3 is CASSLAQRTHNEQFF. The CDR3 coding sequence is TGTGCCAGCAGCTTAGCACAAAGGACTCACAATGAGCAGTTCTTC.

V and J are TRBV28 and TRBJ1-2; D remains ambiguous. V was shortened by 10 bases and J by 2 bases, with 23 bases between the two germline ends. Germline V gives CDR1 MDHEN, CDR2 SYDVKM. This CDR3 spans 16 amino acids. The CDR3 DNA sequence: TGTGCCACCCCCTCGAAGGGCCCCGGGAAAAACTATGGCTACACCTTC. The encoded protein is CATPSKGPGKNYGYTF.

A few counts support this clone. V usage is TRBV2 and J usage is TRBJ1-1; the D gene is possibly TRBD1 (5 bases). CDR3 length equals 12 residues. Trimming took 3 bases from V and 8 from J, leaving 10 bases between them. CDR1 SNHLY and CDR2 FYNNEI come from the germline V gene. For the CDR3, the DNA is TGTGCCAGCAGTGACTTAGGGGCAGAAGCTTTCTTT. Its translation: CASSDLGAEAFF.

The count of this clone is one. J is TRBJ1-5 and V is TRBV19; TRBD1 is a possible D gene (6 bases). The CDR3 contains 13 residues. Germline V gene data show CDR1 as LNHDA and CDR2 as SQIVND (reference sequence). V lost 6 bases, J lost 4 bases, and 10 bases lay in between. CDR3 loop: CASRYRVNQPQHF. The CDR3 DNA reads as TGTGCCAGTAGGTACAGGGTTAATCAGCCCCAGCATTTT. Combining the CDR3 with reference TRBV19 and TRBJ1-5 gives the whole variable domain DGGITQSPKYLFRKEGQNVTLSCEQNLNHDAMYWYRQDPGQGLRLIYYSQIVNDFQKGDIAEGYSVSREKKESFPLTVTSAQKNPTAFYLCASRYRVNQPQHFGDGTRLSIL.

The chain employs TRBV29-1 and TRBJ1-2; 9 bases match TRBD1. The CDR3 runs 13 residues. Germline CDR1 and CDR2: SQVTM and ANQGSEA. After removal of 7 bases from V and 3 bases from J, the junction contained 6 bases not matched to a gene. The chain's CDR3 is CSGPGQGDYGYTF. The CDR3 DNA reads TGCAGCGGACCGGGACAGGGAGACTATGGCTACACCTTC.

The V call is TRBV1, the J call TRBJ1-2; TRBD1, as called in the table, went unchecked against the DNA. TRBV1 is marked as a pseudogene. CDR3 length: 15 amino acids. The CDR3 sequence is CTSSQERGLPYGYTF. CDR3 nucleotides: TGCACCAGCAGCCAAGAAAGGGGGCTCCCCTATGGCTACACCTTC.

This chain uses TRBV19 with TRBJ1-3, with D maybe TRBD1 (5 bases). The CDR3 is 12 residues long. Germline CDR1 and CDR2: LNHDA and SQIVND (reference sequence). The V gene lost 5 bases and the J gene lost 11 bases, with 13 bases spanning the gap. In nucleotides, the CDR3 is TGTGCCAGTAGTCCCGGGGGAAGACCCATATATTTT. Protein: CASSPGGRPIYF.

The rearrangement joins TRBV5-4 to TRBJ1-1; 7 bases are a match to TRBD1. V lost 1 base and J lost 0; bases outside the gene matches: 3. Germline CDR1 is SGHNT and CDR2 is YYREEE (reference sequence). This CDR3 spans 15 amino acids. CDR3 bases: TGTGCCAGCAGCTTGCAGGGGGTTATGAACACTGAAGCTTTCTTT. Protein sequence: CASSLQGVMNTEAFF.

V is TRBV30 and J is TRBJ2-1, with 10 positions matching TRBD2. The CDR3 consists of 16 residues. The junction had 15 bases not matched to a gene; V was cut back by 2 bases and J by 11 bases. CDR1 GTSNPN and CDR2 SVGIG come from the germline V gene (reference sequence). Written as DNA, the CDR3 is TGTGCCTGGAGTCCCCGGGCTAGCGGGAGAGGGGCCAAGCAGTTCTTC. Amino acid sequence: CAWSPRASGRGAKQFF.

This clone appeared a single time. This chain joins TRBV6-2 or TRBV6-3 and TRBJ1-2, with D uncertain. V lost 2 bases, J lost 8 bases, and 15 bases lay in between. The CDR3 runs to 14 residues. Germline V lookup: CDR1 MNHEY, CDR2 SVGEGT. For the CDR3, the DNA is TGTGCCAGCAGTTACGATTGGAGGGTCAGGGGCTACACCTTC. Its protein is CASSYDWRVRGYTF.

The V and J genes are TRBV5-4 and TRBJ2-6, with D unresolved. Per the germline V gene, CDR1 is SGHNT and CDR2 is YYREEE (reference sequence). The length of the CDR3 is 16 residues. V shed 5 bases and J shed 2 bases, with 14 bases lying between them. This chain's CDR3 is CASSLVSQTGANVLTF. CDR3 nucleotides: TGTGCCAGCAGTTTAGTGAGCCAAACTGGGGCCAACGTCCTGACTTTC.

The chain carries TRBV6-2 or TRBV6-3 and TRBJ2-5; D possibly corresponds to TRBD1 (6 bases). The CDR3 contains 13 residues. The germline V and J ends were trimmed by 6 bases and 4 bases, with 12 bases remaining between them. Looked up from germline, CDR1 is MNHEY and CDR2 is SVGEGT. CDR3 region: CASSRARGETQYF. CDR3 nucleotides: TGTGCCAGCAGCCGGGCCAGGGGAGAGACCCAGTACTTC.

V gene TRBV27 combines with J gene TRBJ1-1, with 9 bases aligning to TRBD1. Unmatched junction bases numbered 16, after V lost 7 bases and J lost 7 bases. The germline CDR1 and CDR2 sequences are MNHEY and SMNVEV (reference sequence). The CDR3 has 16 amino acids. CDR3 in DNA: TGTGCCAGCAATTCCGGGACAGGGATGCGGCTCGGTGAAGCTTTCTTT. Translation gives CASNSGTGMRLGEAFF.

This clone was found once. The chain combines TRBV7-3 with TRBJ2-1, with TRBD2 matching over 10 bases. The CDR3 has 15 residues. V was pared by 5 bases and J by 7 bases, with 8 bases of the junction left unmatched. Per germline, CDR1 SGHTA and CDR2 FQGTGA. CDR3 sequence: CASSPGLAVGNEQFF. CDR3 nucleotide sequence: TGTGCCAGCAGCCCTGGACTAGCGGTAGGTAATGAGCAGTTCTTC.

The chain has TRBV4-3 and TRBJ1-1, with TRBD1 matching 10 bases. V was pared by 4 bases and J by 7 bases, with 12 bases of the junction left unmatched. Germline loops: CDR1 LGHNA, CDR2 YSLEER. The CDR3 extends over 16 amino acids. CDR3 residues: CASSRQGANSLGEAFF. The CDR3 DNA follows: TGCGCCAGCAGCCGACAGGGGGCGAATTCCCTCGGTGAAGCTTTCTTT.

The CDR3 reads CASSQNREGGYTF. CDR3 bases: TGTGCCAGCTCACAAAACAGGGAGGGTGGCTACACCTTC. The chain uses TRBV18 and TRBJ1-2; possibly TRBD1 for D (6 bases). Germline V gene lookup returns CDR1 KGHSH and CDR2 LQKENI. CDR3 length equals 13 residues. Trimming removed 4 bases at V and 7 bases at J, with 13 bases between.

The V gene is TRBV18, the J gene TRBJ1-4; D may be TRBD1 (6 bases). Between the trimmed V and J ends, which lost 3 bases and 4 bases, there was a span of 6 bases. Germline V CDR1 and CDR2: KGHSH, LQKENI. This CDR3 is 13 amino acids long. The CDR3 loop is CASSPDSNEKLFF. CDR3 nucleotides: TGTGCCAGCTCACCGGACAGTAATGAAAAACTGTTTTTT.

A few counts support this clone. The V and J genes are TRBV5-1 and TRBJ2-2; 7 nucleotides align to TRBD2. The V gene's germline CDR1 is SGHRS and CDR2 YFSETQ. V lost 0 bases to trimming and J lost 1 base; unmatched junction nucleotides: 0. This CDR3 comprises 15 residues. CDR3 DNA: TGCGCCAGCAGCTTGGCTAGCGGGAACACCGGGGAGCTGTTTTTT. Encoded protein: CASSLASGNTGELFF.

The V and J genes are TRBV7-8 and TRBJ1-6; possible D gene TRBD1, 5 bases. The CDR3 extends over 17 amino acids. Germline CDR1 and CDR2: SGHVS and FQNEAQ. V was cut by 5 bases and J by 0 bases, with 14 bases left in between. The CDR3 sequence is CASSPRTLSSYNSPLHF. The CDR3 DNA reads TGTGCCAGCAGCCCTCGGACACTAAGCTCCTATAATTCACCCCTCCACTTT.

The rearrangement uses TRBV3-1 (or the pseudogene TRBV3-2) and TRBJ2-6; D unclear. The CDR3 sequence is 17 residues long. Germline CDR1 is LGHDT and CDR2 is YNNKEL (reference sequence). The ends were cut back, 0 bases at V and 0 bases at J, with 9 bases in the middle. The CDR3, as DNA: TGTGCCAGCAGCCAAGATATACCAGTCTCTGGGGCCAACGTCCTGACTTTC. It translates to CASSQDIPVSGANVLTF.

The V and J genes are TRBV6-5 and TRBJ2-2; unclear D gene. CDR1 is MNHEY, CDR2 SVGAGI, per germline. The CDR3 contains 13 residues. Trimming stripped 5 bases from V and 3 bases from J, with 7 bases between. The CDR3 region has the DNA TGTGCCAGCAGTCCCCAGGACACCGGGGAGCTGTTTTTT. It is translated as CASSPQDTGELFF.

The rearrangement joins TRBV5-1 to TRBJ1-2; D not resolved. V was clipped by 7 bases and J by 7 bases, with 14 bases between them. This CDR3 comprises 12 residues. Looked up from germline, CDR1 is SGHRS and CDR2 is YFSETQ. This chain's CDR3 is CASAGEMGGYTF. Written as DNA, the CDR3 is TGCGCCAGCGCTGGGGAGATGGGTGGCTACACCTTC.

The rearrangement uses TRBV20-1 and TRBJ2-7; D is ambiguous. The V and J ends lost 6 bases and 2 bases respectively, with 8 bases between them. CDR1 and CDR2 (germline): DFQATT, SNEGSKA (reference sequence). The length of the CDR3 is 11 residues. The CDR3 nucleotides read TGCAGTGCATGGCAGACCTACGAGCAGTACTTC. Its translation: CSAWQTYEQYF.